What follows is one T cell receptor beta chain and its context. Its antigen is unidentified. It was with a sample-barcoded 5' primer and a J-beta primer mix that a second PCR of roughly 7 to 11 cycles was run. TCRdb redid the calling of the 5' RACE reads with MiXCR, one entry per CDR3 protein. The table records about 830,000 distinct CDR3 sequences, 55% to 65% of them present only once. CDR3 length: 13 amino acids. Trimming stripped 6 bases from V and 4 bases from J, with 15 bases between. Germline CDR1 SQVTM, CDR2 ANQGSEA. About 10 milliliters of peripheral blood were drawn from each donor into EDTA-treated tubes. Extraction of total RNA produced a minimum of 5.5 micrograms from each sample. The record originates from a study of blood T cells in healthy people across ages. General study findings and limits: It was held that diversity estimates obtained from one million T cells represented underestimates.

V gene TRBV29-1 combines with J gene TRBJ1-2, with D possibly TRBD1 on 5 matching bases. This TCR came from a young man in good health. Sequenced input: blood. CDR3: CSVPSTATYGYTF. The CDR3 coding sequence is TGCAGCGTACCTTCGACAGCCACCTATGGCTACACCTTC.